These T cell receptor beta chains were read from a single sample in a study of blood T cell repertoires in COVID-19. Libraries were prepared by immunoSEQ multiplex PCR; TCRdb keeps only in-frame clonotypes and omits some of them. Counted here are 300,000 to 350,000 clones, over 85% occurring once; the ten biggest clones make up 3.9%. Source material: peripheral blood. Receptors were obtained from a woman between 55 and 75 years old with COVID-19, enrolled during active disease. The CDR3 runs from the conserved cysteine through the conserved F or W. The D gene is left open where the match is weak. Rows may omit the clone size; those that give it use once, few, many or a size class.

abundance | j_gene | v_gene | d_gene | CDR3aa | CDR3nt
. | TRBJ1-1 | TRBV12-3/TRBV12-4 | . | CASSLLGTEAFF | TGTGCCAGCAGTTTACTCGGGACTGAAGCTTTCTTT
. | TRBJ1-6 | TRBV5-6 | . | CASSLDGRRSSPLHF | TGTGCCAGCAGCTTGGATGGCCGGAGGAGTTCACCCCTCCACTTT
. | TRBJ2-7 | TRBV30 | . | CACDAARGQYF | TGTGCCTGCGACGCGGCCAGGGGACAGTACTTC
few | TRBJ2-5 | TRBV5-4 | . | CASSLAGANSETQYF | TGTGCCAGCAGCTTGGCAGGGGCTAACTCGGAGACCCAGTACTTC
. | TRBJ2-2 | TRBV7-9 | . | CASSSAGAGDRGGELFF | TGTGCCAGCAGTTCCGCGGGGGCAGGGGATCGCGGCGGGGAGCTGTTTTTT
. | TRBJ1-4 | TRBV7-2 | . | CASSLTGKTEKLFF | TGTGCCAGCAGCTTAACAGGGAAAACTGAAAAACTGTTTTTT
. | TRBJ2-7 | TRBV6-5 | . | CASSSRDGSYEQYF | TGTGCCAGCAGTTCGCGGGACGGATCCTACGAGCAGTACTTC
. | TRBJ1-1 | TRBV27 | . | CASSTLAKGVMTEAFF | TGTGCCAGCAGTACCTTAGCTAAGGGGGTGATGACTGAAGCTTTCTTT
. | TRBJ1-3 | TRBV18 | . | CASSPDSSGNTIYF | TGTGCCAGCTCACCGGACAGCTCTGGAAACACCATATATTTT
. | TRBJ1-4 | TRBV5-1 | . | CASSPDSTNEKLFF | TGCGCCAGCAGCCCGGACAGCACTAATGAAAAACTGTTTTTT
few | TRBJ1-4 | TRBV6-5 | . | CASSYHRDTNEKLFF | TGTGCCAGCAGTTACCACAGGGATACTAATGAAAAACTGTTTTTT
. | TRBJ2-3 | TRBV28 | . | CASSFTGTQYF | TGTGCCAGCAGTTTTACCGGTACGCAGTATTTT
. | TRBJ1-2 | TRBV7-2 | TRBD1 | CASSFLDRARSIYGYTF | TGTGCCAGCAGCTTCTTGGACAGGGCGAGGTCGATCTATGGCTACACCTTC
. | TRBJ1-1 | TRBV9 | . | CASSVGGVNTEAFF | TGTGCCAGCAGCGTAGGAGGAGTGAACACTGAAGCTTTCTTT
. | TRBJ1-1 | TRBV5-6 | TRBD1 | CASSSRQGVTEAFF | TGTGCCAGCAGCTCAAGACAGGGAGTCACTGAAGCTTTCTTT
few | TRBJ1-4 | TRBV4-2 | TRBD1 | CASSRAPGQGALGATNEKLFF | TGTGCCAGCAGCCGGGCCCCGGGACAGGGGGCGCTTGGGGCAACTAATGAAAAACTGTTTTTT
once | TRBJ2-2 | TRBV6-5 | TRBD1 | CASRSTGGTGELFF | TGTGCCAGCAGATCCACAGGGGGCACCGGGGAGCTGTTTTTT
. | TRBJ1-1 | TRBV2 | . | CASTRGGGGTEAFF | TGTGCCAGCACTCGAGGTGGGGGGGGCACTGAAGCTTTCTTT
. | TRBJ1-2 | TRBV11-3 | . | CASRKDRNYGYTF | TGTGCCAGCAGGAAAGACAGGAACTATGGCTACACCTTC
. | TRBJ2-1 | TRBV11-2 | . | CASSILTGAGNNEQFF | TGTGCCAGCAGCATTTTAACAGGGGCGGGGAACAATGAGCAGTTCTTC
. | TRBJ1-4 | TRBV18 | . | CASSPQRVTGEKLFF | TGTGCCAGCTCACCACAACGGGTAACGGGAGAAAAACTGTTTTTT
once | TRBJ1-5 | TRBV18 | . | CASSPISGTQTHF | TGTGCCAGCTCACCAATATCGGGAACCCAGACACATTTT
. | TRBJ2-5 | TRBV6-4 | . | CASSKERGETQYF | TGTGCCAGCAGTAAGGAGCGAGGAGAGACCCAGTACTTC
once | TRBJ2-7 | TRBV11-2 | . | CASSLEGGISYEQYF | TGTGCCAGCAGCTTAGAAGGAGGGATCTCCTACGAGCAGTACTTC
few | TRBJ1-2 | TRBV10-3 | . | CAISDRTSDIYGYTF | TGTGCCATCAGTGACCGGACATCTGACATCTATGGCTACACCTTC
. | TRBJ1-1 | TRBV29-1 | TRBD1 | CSAHRGYKNTEAFF | TGCAGCGCTCACAGGGGGTATAAGAACACTGAAGCTTTCTTT
once | TRBJ1-1 | TRBV6-4 | . | CASKGHRLNTEAFF | TGTGCCAGCAAAGGACATAGGCTGAACACTGAAGCTTTCTTT
. | TRBJ1-4 | TRBV24-1 | TRBD1 | CATSGEGTENEKLFF | TGTGCCACCAGTGGTGAAGGGACAGAAAATGAAAAACTGTTTTTT
once | TRBJ1-4 | TRBV7-9 | TRBD1 | CASSLGDSSVATNEKLFF | TGTGCCAGCAGCTTAGGGGACAGCTCAGTTGCAACTAATGAAAAACTGTTTTTT
. | TRBJ2-1 | TRBV6-1 | TRBD2 | CASSEAARLAGNEQFF | TGTGCCAGCAGTGAAGCTGCAAGACTAGCGGGTAATGAGCAGTTCTTC
many | TRBJ2-5 | TRBV7-8 | TRBD1 | CASSLVDRLLRQETQYF | TGTGCCAGCAGCTTAGTGGACAGGCTCCTTCGTCAAGAGACCCAGTACTTC
. | TRBJ2-5 | TRBV27 | . | CASQGGEETQYF | TGTGCCAGCCAAGGGGGGGAAGAGACCCAGTACTTC
. | TRBJ1-3 | TRBV19 | . | CASSTEGIPGNTIYF | TGTGCCAGTAGTACCGAGGGAATCCCTGGAAACACCATATATTTT
. | TRBJ2-3 | TRBV7-3 | . | CASSPYGGGTDTQYF | TGTGCCAGCAGCCCGTACGGCGGGGGCACAGATACGCAGTATTTT
. | TRBJ2-3 | TRBV29-1 | TRBD2 | CSSGSRGGGTTDTQYF | TGCAGCTCCGGGTCGAGGGGCGGGGGGACTACAGATACGCAGTATTTT
. | TRBJ1-2 | TRBV10-2 | TRBD1 | CASSESTGVNYGYTF | TGCGCCAGCAGTGAGTCTACAGGGGTTAACTATGGCTACACCTTC
. | TRBJ1-3 | TRBV29-1 | TRBD1 | CSADRGGGNTIYF | TGCAGCGCGGACAGGGGGGGTGGAAACACCATATATTTT
. | TRBJ2-1 | TRBV19 | . | CASSINRGIAYNEQFF | TGTGCCAGTAGTATTAATCGGGGAATCGCCTACAATGAGCAGTTCTTC
few | TRBJ1-6 | TRBV7-4 | . | CATDATGNSPLHF | TGTGCCACCGACGCGACAGGTAATTCACCCCTCCACTTT
. | TRBJ1-3 | TRBV19 | . | CASSIVAAGNTIYF | TGTGCCAGTAGTATAGTGGCAGCTGGAAACACCATATATTTT
. | TRBJ2-6 | TRBV2 | . | CASSQGSSGANVLTF | TGTGCCAGCAGCCAGGGGAGCTCTGGGGCCAACGTCCTGACTTTC